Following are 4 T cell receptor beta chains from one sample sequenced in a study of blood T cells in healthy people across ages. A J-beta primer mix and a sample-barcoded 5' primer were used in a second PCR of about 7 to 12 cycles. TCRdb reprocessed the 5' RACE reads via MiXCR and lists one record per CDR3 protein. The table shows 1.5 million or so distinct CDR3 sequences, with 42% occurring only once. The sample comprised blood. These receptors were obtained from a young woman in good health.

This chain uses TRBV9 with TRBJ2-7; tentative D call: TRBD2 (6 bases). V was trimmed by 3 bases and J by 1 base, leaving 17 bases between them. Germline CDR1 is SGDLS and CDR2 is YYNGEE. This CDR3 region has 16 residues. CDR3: CASSASIAETSYEQYF. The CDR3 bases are TGTGCCAGCAGCGCCTCCATAGCGGAGACGTCCTACGAGCAGTACTTC.

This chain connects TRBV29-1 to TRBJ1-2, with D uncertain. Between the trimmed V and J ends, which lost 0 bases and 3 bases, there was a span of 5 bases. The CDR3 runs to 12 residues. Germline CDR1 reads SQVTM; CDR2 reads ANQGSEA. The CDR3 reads CSVEDPYYGYTF. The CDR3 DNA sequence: TGCAGCGTTGAAGACCCCTACTATGGCTACACCTTC.

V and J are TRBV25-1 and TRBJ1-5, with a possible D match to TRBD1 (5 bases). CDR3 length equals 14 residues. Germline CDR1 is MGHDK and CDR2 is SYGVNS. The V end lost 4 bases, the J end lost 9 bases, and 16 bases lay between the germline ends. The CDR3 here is CASSASGRGRPQHF. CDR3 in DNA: TGTGCCAGCAGTGCCTCAGGGAGGGGTCGGCCCCAGCATTTT.

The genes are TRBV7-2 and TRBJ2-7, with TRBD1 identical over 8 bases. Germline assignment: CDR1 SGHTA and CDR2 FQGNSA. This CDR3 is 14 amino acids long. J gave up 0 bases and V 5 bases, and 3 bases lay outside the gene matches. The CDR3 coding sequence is TGTGCCAGCAGCGGGGACAGGTTCTCCTACGAGCAGTACTTC. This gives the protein CASSGDRFSYEQYF.